These 19 T cell receptor beta chains were all obtained from the same sample, sequenced in a study of shared clonotypes between healthy human individuals. Data came from immunoSEQ multiplex PCR; TCRdb stores just in-frame clones and leaves some out. The top ten clones hold 0.37% of a sample with 2 million to 2.5 million clones, 85% to 95% of them seen once. The source material was naive CD4+ T cells from PBMCs. Indicated subset: CD45RA+ positively selected. These receptors were collected from a man younger than 30 in good health. Some clones in this sample may be carry-over from other donors' samples.

The chain links TRBV6-5 to TRBJ1-2; possible D gene TRBD1, 5 bases. Per the germline V gene, CDR1 is MNHEY and CDR2 is SVGAGI. This CDR3 has 13 residues. The ends were cut back, 9 bases at V and 2 bases at J, with 13 bases in the middle. The CDR3 bases are TGTGCCAGTTGGGACGGAAAGAACTATGGCTACACCTTC. It encodes CASWDGKNYGYTF.

This chain joins TRBV6-6 and TRBJ2-1, with 8 bases fitting TRBD2. This CDR3 region has 15 residues. After removal of 6 bases from V and 3 bases from J, the junction contained 7 bases not matched to a gene. The germline V gene has CDR1 MNHNY and CDR2 SVGAGI (reference sequence). CDR3 loop: CASRQGAGVYNEQFF. The DNA for the CDR3 is TGTGCCAGCAGACAGGGAGCGGGAGTCTACAATGAGCAGTTCTTC.

This chain connects TRBV7-2 to TRBJ2-2; 7 bases map to TRBD2. The V gene end was trimmed by 5 bases and the J gene end by 5 bases; junction bases not matched to a gene: 17. There are 18 residues in the CDR3. The germline V gene has CDR1 SGHTA and CDR2 FQGNSA. CDR3 protein: CASSQNLIIAGLTGELFF. CDR3 DNA sequence: TGTGCCAGCAGCCAAAACCTAATCATAGCGGGCCTAACCGGGGAGCTGTTTTTT.

The rearrangement uses TRBV2 and TRBJ1-3; tentative D call: TRBD1 (5 bases). The CDR3 extends over 14 amino acids. With 4 bases removed from V and 4 bases from J, the gap between germline ends came to 11 bases. Looked up from germline, CDR1 is SNHLY and CDR2 is FYNNEI. The DNA of the CDR3 is TGTGCCAGCAGTGGGGACGGTGAAGGAAACACCATATATTTT. Translation: CASSGDGEGNTIYF.

CDR3 residues: CASSSPLRDRNTDTQYF. CDR3 in DNA: TGTGCCAGCAGTTCTCCTCTACGGGACAGAAACACAGATACGCAGTATTTT. The V gene is TRBV28, the J gene TRBJ2-3; 7 positions agree with TRBD1. Trimming took 4 bases from V and 2 from J; bases not matched to a gene: 12. CDR3 size: 17 residues. Germline V gene lookup returns CDR1 MDHEN and CDR2 SYDVKM.

V and J are TRBV28 and TRBJ2-3; 7 nucleotides agree with TRBD1. In germline, CDR1 is MDHEN, CDR2 SYDVKM. This CDR3 contains 13 residues. The trim removed 4 bases at V and 5 bases at J, leaving 3 bases unmatched. CDR3 in DNA: TGTGCCAGCAGTTCCCACAGGGGAGATACGCAGTATTTT. Translation gives CASSSHRGDTQYF.

The chain recombines TRBV27 with TRBJ1-5; D ambiguous. The CDR3 sequence is 16 residues long. The germline V and J ends were trimmed by 8 bases and 3 bases, with 20 bases remaining between them. Germline CDR1 MNHEY, CDR2 SMNVEV (reference sequence). This CDR3 is CASGTPTGRSNQPQHF. CDR3 in DNA: TGTGCCAGCGGTACCCCGACGGGCCGATCCAATCAGCCCCAGCATTTT.

This clone occurred once. This specimen includes other DNA sequences encoding the same CDR3. This chain connects TRBV6-1 to TRBJ2-7; no clear D gene. The ends were cut back, 5 bases at V and 3 bases at J, with 5 bases in the middle. The CDR3 totals 11 residues. Per germline, CDR1 MNHNS and CDR2 SASEGT. In DNA form, the CDR3 reads TGTGCCAGCAGTTTCAGCTACGAGCAGTACTTC. Protein: CASSFSYEQYF.

This clone showed up just once. The gene calls are TRBV9 and TRBJ2-7; D is unclear. Germline V gene data show CDR1 as SGDLS and CDR2 as YYNGEE. V gave up 0 bases and J gave up 3 bases, with 7 bases separating them. This CDR3 has 13 amino acids. CDR3 nucleotides: TGTGCCAGCAGCGTAGCTCGGGTCTACGAGCAGTACTTC. Its protein product is CASSVARVYEQYF. Filled out from reference TRBV9 and TRBJ2-7, the complete variable domain reads DSGVTQTPKHLITATGQRVTLRCSPRSGDLSVYWYQQSLDQGLQFLIQYYNGEERAKGNILERFSAQQFPDLHSELNLSSLELGDSALYFCASSVARVYEQYFGPGTRLTVT.

This chain links TRBV28 with TRBJ2-5; 10 bases align to TRBD1. CDR3 length: 15 residues. J was trimmed by 5 bases and V by 2 bases; bases with no gene match: 5. Germline lookup yields CDR1 MDHEN and CDR2 SYDVKM. In nucleotides, the CDR3 is TGTGCCAGCAGTTTACGGGGACAGGGGCGGGAGACCCAGTACTTC. Amino acids: CASSLRGQGRETQYF.

This clone was counted a single time. V gene TRBV7-9 combines with J gene TRBJ2-1; TRBD1 agrees at 10 bases. Germline values: CDR1 SEHNR, CDR2 FQNEAQ (reference sequence). After removal of 6 bases from V and 8 bases from J, the junction contained 7 bases not matched to a gene. The CDR3 contains 14 residues. The CDR3 sequence is CASRLTGTGDEQFF. The DNA of the CDR3 is TGTGCCAGCAGATTGACCGGGACAGGGGATGAGCAGTTCTTC.

Comments on this clone: Other DNA sequences of this sample code for an identical CDR3. J is TRBJ1-1 and V is TRBV9; 7 bases are shared with TRBD1. This CDR3 region has 13 residues. CDR1 SGDLS and CDR2 YYNGEE come from the germline V gene. V trimming: 3 bases; J trimming: 4 bases; junction bases outside the gene matches: 3. DNA of the CDR3: TGTGCCAGCAGCGCACAGGGGACCACTGAAGCTTTCTTT. Protein sequence: CASSAQGTTEAFF.

The chain carries TRBV2 and TRBJ1-2; the D gene is possibly TRBD1 (5 bases). V lost 8 bases to trimming and J lost 3 bases, with 10 bases between them. The CDR3 is made up of 12 amino acids. Germline V gene lookup returns CDR1 SNHLY and CDR2 FYNNEI. For the CDR3, the DNA is TGTGCCAGCTATAGCAGGGACTATGGCTACACCTTC. It encodes CASYSRDYGYTF.

V is TRBV5-1 and J is TRBJ1-1; D might be TRBD1 (5 bases). The CDR3 has 15 residues. Germline lookup yields CDR1 SGHRS and CDR2 YFSETQ. V lost 3 bases and J lost 5, with 17 bases in between. CDR3 coding DNA: TGCGCCAGCAGCTCCATGGGGGGGGTTGGGACTGAAGCTTTCTTT. Its translation is CASSSMGGVGTEAFF.

The chain links TRBV5-1 to TRBJ1-2, with D perhaps TRBD1 (6 bases). The CDR3 loop spans 16 amino acids. V was shortened by 4 bases and J by 1 base, with 17 bases between the two germline ends. Germline CDR1 is SGHRS and CDR2 is YFSETQ. CDR3 amino acids: CASSPSGGAFNYGYTF. The CDR3, as DNA: TGCGCCAGCAGCCCAAGTGGGGGCGCCTTTAACTATGGCTACACCTTC.

The chain uses TRBV5-4 and TRBJ2-5; 11 bases map to TRBD2. Per germline, CDR1 SGHNT and CDR2 YYREEE (reference sequence). The CDR3 covers 16 residues. Germline trimming cut 4 bases from V and 5 bases from J; bases unmatched to any gene: 10. The CDR3 nucleotides are TGTGCCAGCAGCCGGGAGGTTAGCGGGAGGGCTGAGACCCAGTACTTC. Its translation is CASSREVSGRAETQYF.

The chain uses TRBV6-1 and TRBJ1-1; D possibly corresponds to TRBD1 (5 bases). The CDR3 covers 13 residues. CDR1 and CDR2 (germline): MNHNS, SASEGT. V gave up 4 bases and J gave up 10 bases, with 16 bases separating them. The CDR3 loop reads CASSAEGATIAFF. In nucleotides, the CDR3 is TGTGCCAGCAGTGCCGAAGGGGCCACGATAGCTTTCTTT.

V usage is TRBV14 and J usage is TRBJ2-7; 8 bases map to TRBD1. Trimming took 3 bases from V and 3 from J; bases not matched to a gene: 10. The CDR3 is made up of 16 amino acids. Germline V lookup: CDR1 SGHDN, CDR2 FVKESK. CDR3 DNA: TGTGCCAGCAGCCAGAGACCCGGGACAGGAATCTACGAGCAGTACTTC. It codes for CASSQRPGTGIYEQYF. Full variable domain (remainder filled in from reference TRBV14 and TRBJ2-7): EAGVTQFPSHSVIEKGQTVTLRCDPISGHDNLYWYRRVMGKEIKFLLHFVKESKQDESGMPNNRFLAERTGGTYSTLKVQPAELEDSGVYFCASSQRPGTGIYEQYFGPGTRLTVT.

The chain links TRBV5-1 to TRBJ1-5; tentatively, D is TRBD1 (5 bases). Germline V gene lookup returns CDR1 SGHRS and CDR2 YFSETQ. V lost 4 bases to trimming and J lost 3 bases, with 11 bases between them. The CDR3 contains 14 residues. The CDR3 is CASSGGRNNQPQHF. The CDR3 nucleotides read TGCGCCAGCAGCGGGGGTCGTAACAATCAGCCCCAGCATTTT.